These 15 T cell receptor beta chains were sequenced from one sample in a study of T cells in narcolepsy. The repertoire was sequenced with immunoSEQ multiplex PCR; TCRdb's copy has only in-frame clones and lacks some. The sample lists tens of thousands of clones; around 82% were seen once. Sequencing input: CD45RA- memory CD4+ T cells from PBMCs. The receptor source for this set is a human donor with narcolepsy.

V and J are TRBV19 and TRBJ1-5; D is unclear. V lost 6 bases and J lost 7, with 10 bases in between. The CDR3 sequence is 12 residues long. Germline CDR1 and CDR2: LNHDA and SQIVND (reference sequence). CDR3 region: CASSNTPQPQHF. The CDR3 DNA is TGTGCCAGTAGCAATACCCCGCAGCCCCAGCATTTT.

V gene TRBV5-5 combines with J gene TRBJ2-6; possibly TRBD1 for D (5 bases). The V gene's germline CDR1 is SGHKS and CDR2 YYEKEE (reference sequence). V lost 1 base and J lost 2, with 7 bases in between. The CDR3 is made up of 15 amino acids. The CDR3, as DNA: TGTGCCAGCAGCTTGCTCAGGGCTGGGGCCAACGTCCTGACTTTC. This gives the protein CASSLLRAGANVLTF.

The rearrangement uses TRBV6-6 and TRBJ2-1, with 11 bases aligning to TRBD2. J lost 6 bases, V lost 4 bases, and 5 bases had no gene match. From germline, CDR1 is MNHNY and CDR2 SVGAGI (reference sequence). This CDR3 contains 15 residues. The CDR3 region has the DNA TGTGCCAGCAGTTCGGGACTAGCGGCCTTCAATGAGCAGTTCTTC. Its protein is CASSSGLAAFNEQFF.

This clone was picked up one time. The rearrangement joins TRBV9 to TRBJ2-1; D possibly corresponds to TRBD1 (5 bases). Germline V gene sequence: CDR1 SGDLS, CDR2 YYNGEE. The CDR3 extends over 15 amino acids. V lost 3 bases and J lost 1, with 11 bases in between. DNA of the CDR3: TGTGCCAGCAGCGACCAGGGTTTGTCCTACAATGAGCAGTTCTTC. Its translation is CASSDQGLSYNEQFF.

V and J are TRBV21-1 and TRBJ2-1; the D call of TRBD2 is as the table states it, not checked on the DNA. TRBV21-1 constitutes a pseudogene. The CDR3 is 16 amino acids. This CDR3 reads CASGEGGRGNYNEQFF. The CDR3, as DNA: TGTGCCAGCGGCGAGGGCGGGAGAGGGAACTACAATGAGCAGTTCTTC.

The chain joins TRBV7-8 to TRBJ1-3; D ambiguous. Germline CDR1 reads SGHVS; CDR2 reads FQNEAQ. V dropped 7 bases and J dropped 8 bases, with 15 bases sitting between them. CDR3 length equals 13 residues. CDR3 DNA: TGTGCCAGCAAACCCCAGTTTACACACACCATATATTTT. Its translation is CASKPQFTHTIYF. Full variable domain (rest looked up from reference TRBV7-8 and TRBJ1-3): GAGVSQSPRYKVAKRGQDVALRCDPISGHVSLFWYQQALGQGPEFLTYFQNEAQLDKSGLPSDRFFAERPEGSVSTLKIQRTQQEDSAVYLCASKPQFTHTIYFGEGSWLTVV.

V is TRBV23-1 and J is TRBJ1-2, with D perhaps matching TRBD1 (6 bases). TRBV23-1 counts as an open reading frame of uncertain function. V lost 6 bases and J lost 7, with 18 bases in between. CDR3 length: 14 residues. The DNA of the CDR3 is TGCGCCAGCAGCCAGAACAGGGTCGGCCTTGGCTACACCTTC. It codes for CASSQNRVGLGYTF.

This chain joins TRBV19 and TRBJ1-5; possible D gene TRBD1, 5 bases. Germline V gene sequence: CDR1 LNHDA, CDR2 SQIVND (reference sequence). The V gene lost 3 bases and the J gene lost 0 bases, with 9 bases spanning the gap. This CDR3 has 15 residues. The CDR3 protein is CASSISGYSNQPQHF. DNA for the CDR3: TGTGCCAGTAGTATTTCAGGGTATAGCAATCAGCCCCAGCATTTT.

This chain links TRBV28 with TRBJ1-1; 9 bases line up with TRBD1. The V gene end was trimmed by 2 bases and the J gene end by 4 bases; junction bases not matched to a gene: 11. The CDR3 loop spans 17 amino acids. Germline V CDR1 and CDR2: MDHEN, SYDVKM. The CDR3 loop is CASSLEGIDRGSTEAFF. For the CDR3, the DNA is TGTGCCAGCAGTTTAGAGGGGATCGACAGGGGGAGCACTGAAGCTTTCTTT. Combining the CDR3 with reference TRBV28 and TRBJ1-1 gives the whole variable domain DVKVTQSSRYLVKRTGEKVFLECVQDMDHENMFWYRQDPGLGLRLIYFSYDVKMKEKGDIPEGYSVSREKKERFSLILESASTNQTSMYLCASSLEGIDRGSTEAFFGQGTRLTVV.

This chain uses TRBV10-2 with TRBJ2-3, with D possibly being TRBD2 (7 bases). The germline gives CDR1 WSHSY, CDR2 SAAADI. Trimming pared 4 bases from V and 9 bases from J, leaving 17 bases between. This CDR3 has 14 residues. The CDR3 reads CASSGRGSGGTQYF. CDR3 in DNA: TGCGCCAGCAGTGGGCGGGGGTCGGGGGGCACGCAGTATTTT.

The rearrangement joins TRBV28 to TRBJ2-7; 10 nucleotides line up with TRBD2. CDR1 is MDHEN, CDR2 SYDVKM, per germline. This CDR3 has 15 amino acids. Trimming took 4 bases from V and 4 from J; bases not matched to a gene: 7. The chain's CDR3 is CASSSASGSIYEQYF. The CDR3 bases are TGTGCCAGCAGTTCAGCTAGCGGGAGTATATACGAGCAGTACTTC. Using reference TRBV28 and TRBJ2-7 for the parts outside the CDR3, the full variable domain is DVKVTQSSRYLVKRTGEKVFLECVQDMDHENMFWYRQDPGLGLRLIYFSYDVKMKEKGDIPEGYSVSREKKERFSLILESASTNQTSMYLCASSSASGSIYEQYFGPGTRLTVT.

This chain uses TRBV7-2 with TRBJ2-4; tentative D call: TRBD1 (6 bases). V lost 0 bases to trimming and J lost 0 bases, with 24 bases between them. In germline, CDR1 is SGHTA, CDR2 FQGNSA. The CDR3 is 21 residues long. The CDR3 spells CASSLATGFRRTYLAKNIQYF. The CDR3 DNA reads TGTGCCAGCAGCTTAGCAACAGGGTTCAGACGTACCTACTTAGCCAAAAACATTCAGTACTTC.

This clone is a singleton in its sample. The chain joins TRBV30 to TRBJ1-5; no reliable D call. V lost 5 bases, J lost 3 bases, and 14 bases lay in between. Germline loops: CDR1 GTSNPN, CDR2 SVGIG (reference sequence). The CDR3 consists of 14 residues. This chain's CDR3 is CAWSVGLNNQPQHF. CDR3 bases: TGTGCCTGGTCTGTCGGGCTAAACAATCAGCCCCAGCATTTT.

This clone was seen just once. The chain employs TRBV10-2 and TRBJ1-1; unclear D gene. This CDR3 spans 13 amino acids. V was clipped by 2 bases and J by 5 bases, with 9 bases between them. Per the germline V gene, CDR1 is WSHSY and CDR2 is SAAADI. CDR3 bases: TGCGCCAGCAGTGAGATAACCGGGACTGAAGCTTTCTTT. Translation: CASSEITGTEAFF.

This clone was seen just once. The chain is built from TRBV19 and TRBJ1-3; D remains unclear. V shed 8 bases and J shed 0 bases, with 8 bases lying between them. CDR1 is LNHDA, CDR2 SQIVND, per germline (reference sequence). The CDR3 is made up of 13 amino acids. Here the CDR3 DNA reads TGTGCCAGTCCCGGGGTCTCTGGAAACACCATATATTTT. Amino acids: CASPGVSGNTIYF.